A selection of T cell receptor beta chains follows, all from one sample in a study of shared T cell receptors in the human thymus. Some clones are missing from TCRdb's copy, which holds only in-frame ones; the method was immunoSEQ multiplex PCR. The sample records approximately 68,000 clones, over 90% being singletons. The sequenced sample was thymocytes. The receptors were sampled from a human donor. Each CDR3 is given with its conserved first and last residue. Each record gives: D gene, J gene, V gene, clone size, CDR3 DNA, CDR3 protein. D genes are given only for firm matches. Size is stated for part of the rows, as once, few or many counts, or as a class when the clone is expanded.

D gene: -
J gene: TRBJ1-2
V gene: TRBV4-1
clone size: few
CDR3 DNA: TGCGCCAGCAGCCAAGGGTCACGGACGACCTATGGCTACACCTTC
CDR3 protein: CASSQGSRTTYGYTF

D gene: -
J gene: TRBJ2-2
V gene: TRBV4-1
clone size: -
CDR3 DNA: TGCGCCAGCAGCCTGGAGGAATCCGGGGAGCTGTTTTTT
CDR3 protein: CASSLEESGELFF

D gene: TRBD1
J gene: TRBJ1-2
V gene: TRBV6-1
clone size: -
CDR3 DNA: TGTGCCAGCAGTGACGACAGGGTAAGGGGCTACACCTTC
CDR3 protein: CASSDDRVRGYTF

D gene: -
J gene: TRBJ2-5
V gene: TRBV4-3
clone size: once
CDR3 DNA: TGCGCCAGCAGCCAAGACCCAACCGATACCAGGGGCGAAGAGACCCAGTACTTC
CDR3 protein: CASSQDPTDTRGEETQYF

D gene: -
J gene: TRBJ1-1
V gene: TRBV6-5
clone size: -
CDR3 DNA: TGTGCCAGCAGTTACTCAAACAGCTCCAACACTGAAGCTTTCTTT
CDR3 protein: CASSYSNSSNTEAFF

D gene: TRBD1
J gene: TRBJ1-2
V gene: TRBV5-5
clone size: -
CDR3 DNA: TGTGCCAGCAGCCCTCAAAGGGAGACAGGGGATGACTATGGCTACACCTTC
CDR3 protein: CASSPQRETGDDYGYTF

D gene: -
J gene: TRBJ1-5
V gene: TRBV10-2
clone size: -
CDR3 DNA: TGCGCCAGCAGTGAGTCAACAAGCAATCAGCCCCAGCATTTT
CDR3 protein: CASSESTSNQPQHF

D gene: -
J gene: TRBJ2-7
V gene: TRBV4-2
clone size: -
CDR3 DNA: TGTGCCAGCAGCCAAGGGCTACCCTTTATAGTGGAGCAGTACTTC
CDR3 protein: CASSQGLPFIVEQYF

D gene: -
J gene: TRBJ2-7
V gene: TRBV7-6
clone size: -
CDR3 DNA: TGTGCCAGCAGCTTAAGAGGCGGAACAGGGTTTCACGAGCAGTACTTC
CDR3 protein: CASSLRGGTGFHEQYF

D gene: -
J gene: TRBJ2-5
V gene: TRBV4-3
clone size: -
CDR3 DNA: TGCGCCAGCAGCCAAGATGTAGGGAGGTACCAAGAGACCCAGTACTTC
CDR3 protein: CASSQDVGRYQETQYF

D gene: -
J gene: TRBJ2-1
V gene: TRBV11-2
clone size: -
CDR3 DNA: TGTGCCAGCAGCTTCAGCCGGGCCCCGACCGGCCATGAGCAGTTCTTC
CDR3 protein: CASSFSRAPTGHEQFF

D gene: TRBD2
J gene: TRBJ2-1
V gene: TRBV5-1
clone size: -
CDR3 DNA: TGCGCCAGCAGCTTGAGCGGGGGGGCCGGCAATGAGCAGTTCTTC
CDR3 protein: CASSLSGGAGNEQFF

D gene: -
J gene: TRBJ1-6
V gene: TRBV7-9
clone size: -
CDR3 DNA: TGTGCCAGCAGCTTAGGGCTCCACCGCGCCGGGCCGTATTCACCCCTCCACTTT
CDR3 protein: CASSLGLHRAGPYSPLHF

D gene: TRBD2
J gene: TRBJ2-1
V gene: TRBV7-2
clone size: few
CDR3 DNA: TGTGCCAGCAGCTTAGCTAGCGGGGGAAATTCCTACAATGAGCAGTTCTTC
CDR3 protein: CASSLASGGNSYNEQFF

D gene: -
J gene: TRBJ2-3
V gene: TRBV27
clone size: -
CDR3 DNA: TGTGCCAGCAGTGTGGGGAGCACAGATACGCAGTATTTT
CDR3 protein: CASSVGSTDTQYF